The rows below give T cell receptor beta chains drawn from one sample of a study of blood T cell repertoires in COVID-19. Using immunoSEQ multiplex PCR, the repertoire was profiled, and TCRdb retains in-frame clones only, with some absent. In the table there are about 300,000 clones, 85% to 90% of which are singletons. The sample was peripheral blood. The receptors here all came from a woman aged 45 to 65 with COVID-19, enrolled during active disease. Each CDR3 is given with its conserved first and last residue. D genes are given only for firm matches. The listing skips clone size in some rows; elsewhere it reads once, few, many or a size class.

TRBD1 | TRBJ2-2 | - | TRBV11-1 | TGTGCCAGCAGCGCCACAGGGGCGAACACCGGGGAGCTGTTTTTT | CASSATGANTGELFF
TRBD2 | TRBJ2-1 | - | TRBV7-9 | TGTGCCAGCAGCACCCTAGCGGGAGCGGATACATATGAGCAGTTCTTC | CASSTLAGADTYEQFF
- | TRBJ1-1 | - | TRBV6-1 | TGTGCCAGCAGTGAACGCTGGGGGGCTGAAGCTTTCTTT | CASSERWGAEAFF
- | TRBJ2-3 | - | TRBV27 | TGTGCGCTGAGGGATGGCACAGATACGCAGTATTTT | CALRDGTDTQYF
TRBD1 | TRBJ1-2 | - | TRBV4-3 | TGCGCCAGCAGCCAGGAACCGGGACAGGGGGCGGGTGGCTACACCTTC | CASSQEPGQGAGGYTF
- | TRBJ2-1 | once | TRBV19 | TGTGCCAGTATGGACAGTTCTTGGAGCTCCTACAATGAGCAGTTCTTC | CASMDSSWSSYNEQFF
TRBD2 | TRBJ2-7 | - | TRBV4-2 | TGTGCCAGCAGCCCAGTACCCGGGACTAACTACGAGCAGTACTTC | CASSPVPGTNYEQYF
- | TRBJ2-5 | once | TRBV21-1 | TGTGCCAGCAGCAAAGACCGGGTCCCAGGGAACCAAGAGACCCAGTACTTC | CASSKDRVPGNQETQYF
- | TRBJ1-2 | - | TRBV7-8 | TGTGCCAGCAGCCCCGGGGGGACTGACTATGGCTACACCTTC | CASSPGGTDYGYTF
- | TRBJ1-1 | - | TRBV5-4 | TGTGCCAGCAGCCCCGAAGACAGACCGAACACTGAAGCTTTCTTT | CASSPEDRPNTEAFF
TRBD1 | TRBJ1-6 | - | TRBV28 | TGTGCCAGCAGTTTAGTACAGGGGGGAAATTCACCCCTCCACTTT | CASSLVQGGNSPLHF
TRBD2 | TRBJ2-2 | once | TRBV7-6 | TGTGCCAGCAGCCTGCTGAACAGCGGGAGACGAACCGGGGAGCTGTTTTTT | CASSLLNSGRRTGELFF
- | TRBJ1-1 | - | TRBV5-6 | TGTGCCAGCAGCTTGTGGTTGTTTTCGGGGTCCCCTGAAGCTTTCTTT | CASSLWLFSGSPEAFF
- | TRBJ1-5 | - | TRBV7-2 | TGTGCCAGCAGCGTAGACAGTGTGGTCCAGCCCCAGCATTTT | CASSVDSVVQPQHF
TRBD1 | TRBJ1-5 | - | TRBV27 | TGTGCCAGCAGTTTTGGCCCGAAACAGGGGAATCAGCCCCAGCATTTT | CASSFGPKQGNQPQHF
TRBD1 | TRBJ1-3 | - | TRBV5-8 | TGTGCCAGCAGCAAGGGACAGATCACCTCTGGAAACACCATATATTTT | CASSKGQITSGNTIYF
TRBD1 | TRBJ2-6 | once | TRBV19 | TGTGCCAGCGCAAAGACAGGGGCTGGGGCCAACGTCCTGACTTTC | CASAKTGAGANVLTF
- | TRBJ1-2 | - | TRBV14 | TGTGCCAGCAGCCAAGGCGGGGGGGGCTATGGCTACACCTTC | CASSQGGGGYGYTF
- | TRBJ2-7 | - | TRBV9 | TGTGCCAGCAGCCGGACTGGCGAGCAGTACTTC | CASSRTGEQYF
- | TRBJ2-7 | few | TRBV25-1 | TGTGCCAGCAGTGATGGACAGACCTACGAGCAGTACTTC | CASSDGQTYEQYF
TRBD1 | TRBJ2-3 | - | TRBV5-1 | TGCGCCAGCAGACAAACAGGGGCACGCACAGATACGCAGTATTTT | CASRQTGARTDTQYF
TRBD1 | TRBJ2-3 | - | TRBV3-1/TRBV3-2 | TGTGCCAGCAGGCCGACAGGGGGCCCAGATACGCAGTATTTT | CASRPTGGPDTQYF
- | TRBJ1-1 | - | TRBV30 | TGTGCCTGGAGTGTGGGGAGGGCGGGCACTGAAGCTTTCTTT | CAWSVGRAGTEAFF
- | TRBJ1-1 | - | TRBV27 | TGTGCCAGCAGTTCAACAATAGGGGGTTGGGACACTGAAGCTTTCTTT | CASSSTIGGWDTEAFF
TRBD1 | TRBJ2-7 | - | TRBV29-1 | TGCAGCGTTGAAGATCAGGGAGACAGGGGGTACGAGCAGTACTTC | CSVEDQGDRGYEQYF
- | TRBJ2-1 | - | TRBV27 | TGTGCCAGCAGTCGTGGGAGCTCCTACAATGAGCAGTTCTTC | CASSRGSSYNEQFF
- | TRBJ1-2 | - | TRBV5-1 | TGCGCCAGCAGCTTTAGTGCTGCACCCGACTATGGCTACACCTTC | CASSFSAAPDYGYTF
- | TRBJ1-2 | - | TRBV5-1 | TGCGCCAGCAGAGGTGGCAGTCAGGGTAACTATGGCTACACCTTC | CASRGGSQGNYGYTF
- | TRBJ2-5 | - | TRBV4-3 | TGCGCCAGCAGCCAAGGGGCCTGGGGGGAGAGTATTCAAGAGACCCAGTACTTC | CASSQGAWGESIQETQYF
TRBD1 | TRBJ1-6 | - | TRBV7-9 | TGTGCCAGCAGCCCGTACAGGGGGGGATCACCCCTCCACTTT | CASSPYRGGSPLHF
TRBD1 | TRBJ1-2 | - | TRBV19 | TGTGCCAGTAGTATTGCCCAGGGGGCACCCTATGGCTACACCTTC | CASSIAQGAPYGYTF
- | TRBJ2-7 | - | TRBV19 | TGTGCCAGCCGGTCTAGCGCGTCTCGGGAGCAGTACTTC | CASRSSASREQYF
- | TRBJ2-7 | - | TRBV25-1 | TGTGCCAGCAGTGAGCCCGGACATTACTACGAGCAGTACTTC | CASSEPGHYYEQYF
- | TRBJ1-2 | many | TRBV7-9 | TGTGCCAGCAGCTCCCAGAGGGCCGAAGCTAACTATGGCTACACCTTC | CASSSQRAEANYGYTF
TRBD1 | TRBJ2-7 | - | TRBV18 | TGTGCCAGCTACGGAGGACAGGGAGGCGAGCAGTACTTC | CASYGGQGGEQYF
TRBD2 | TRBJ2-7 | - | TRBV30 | TGTGCCTGGAGTAGGGGGCCTGGGACTAGCGGTTACGAGCAGTACTTC | CAWSRGPGTSGYEQYF
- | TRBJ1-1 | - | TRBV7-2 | TGTGCCAGCAGCTTAGCGCTAAACCGAGGGGCTTTCTTT | CASSLALNRGAFF
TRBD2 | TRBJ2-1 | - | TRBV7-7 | TGTGCCAGCAGCACTGGACTAGCGGCAAACAATGAGCAGTTCTTC | CASSTGLAANNEQFF
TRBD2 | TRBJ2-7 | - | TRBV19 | TGTGCCAGTACGGGACTAGCGGGAGGTAAGAACTACGAGCAGTACTTC | CASTGLAGGKNYEQYF
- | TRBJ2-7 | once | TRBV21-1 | TGTGCCAGCCCTGGGGGACAGGGACGATACGAGCAGTACTTC | CASPGGQGRYEQYF
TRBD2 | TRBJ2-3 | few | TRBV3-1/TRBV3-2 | TGTGCCAGCACCGGACTAGCGGGAGGCACAGATACGCAGTATTTT | CASTGLAGGTDTQYF
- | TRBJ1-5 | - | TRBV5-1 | TGCGCCAGCAGCTTATCGGGGTTGCAGGATCAGCCCCAGCATTTT | CASSLSGLQDQPQHF
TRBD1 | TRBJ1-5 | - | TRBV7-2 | TGTGCCAGCAGCTTCGACAGGGGTCAACAGCCCCAGCATTTT | CASSFDRGQQPQHF
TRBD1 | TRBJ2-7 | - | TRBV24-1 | TGTGCCACCTCTTATAGGACAGGCGACTCCTACGAGCAGTACTTC | CATSYRTGDSYEQYF